Presented here are 26 T cell receptor beta chains from one specimen sequenced in a study of blood T cell repertoires in COVID-19. The data were produced by immunoSEQ multiplex PCR, yet TCRdb's version contains in-frame clones alone and is incomplete. Among about 160,000 clones listed, about 86% were seen once. Sequenced: peripheral blood. These receptors originate from a man over 45 with active or convalescent COVID-19.

The rearrangement links TRBV7-2 to TRBJ2-5; TRBD2 matches at 9 bases. The CDR3 is 15 residues long. Trimming took 2 bases from V and 4 from J; bases not matched to a gene: 5. Germline assignment: CDR1 SGHTA and CDR2 FQGNSA. The CDR3 region has the DNA TGTGCCAGCAGCTTATCAGCGGGGGGAGGAGAGACCCAGTACTTC. It translates to CASSLSAGGGETQYF.

The rearrangement joins TRBV19 to TRBJ2-7, with D tentatively TRBD1 (6 bases). Germline V gives CDR1 LNHDA, CDR2 SQIVND (reference sequence). The CDR3 runs 16 residues. V lost 4 bases and J lost 0, with 16 bases in between. The CDR3 bases are TGTGCCAGTAGTAAGACAAGGGGACAACTCTCCTACGAGCAGTACTTC. Protein: CASSKTRGQLSYEQYF. Combining the CDR3 with reference TRBV19 and TRBJ2-7 gives the whole variable domain DGGITQSPKYLFRKEGQNVTLSCEQNLNHDAMYWYRQDPGQGLRLIYYSQIVNDFQKGDIAEGYSVSREKKESFPLTVTSAQKNPTAFYLCASSKTRGQLSYEQYFGPGTRLTVT.

J is TRBJ2-7 and V is TRBV19; TRBD1 agrees at 11 bases. The CDR3 sequence is 15 residues long. V dropped 5 bases and J dropped 1; count of bases not matched to a gene: 4. Germline loops: CDR1 LNHDA, CDR2 SQIVND (reference sequence). The CDR3: CASSRDRGISYEQYF. CDR3 nucleotide sequence: TGTGCCAGTAGTCGGGACAGGGGGATTTCCTACGAGCAGTACTTC.

The J gene is TRBJ2-1, the V gene TRBV7-6; D unresolved. The V and J ends lost 1 base and 0 bases respectively, with 13 bases between them. Per the germline V gene, CDR1 is SGHVS and CDR2 is FNYEAQ. The length of the CDR3 is 17 residues. The DNA of the CDR3 is TGTGCCAGCAGCTTAGACGCAACAGCAATCTCCTACAATGAGCAGTTCTTC. It codes for CASSLDATAISYNEQFF.

The chain uses TRBV6-5 and TRBJ2-5; TRBD2 agrees at 11 bases. Germline V CDR1 and CDR2: MNHEY, SVGAGI. The length of the CDR3 is 14 residues. Trimming at V came to 8 bases and at J to 5 bases, leaving 7 bases not matched to a gene. The CDR3 sequence: CASRLAGPTETQYF. CDR3 coding DNA: TGTGCCAGCCGACTAGCGGGGCCCACGGAGACCCAGTACTTC.

The chain employs TRBV5-6 and TRBJ2-7; no reliable D call. The CDR3 is made up of 14 amino acids. V was cut by 0 bases and J by 2 bases, with 9 bases left in between. Germline CDR1 is SGHDT and CDR2 is YYEEEE. The CDR3 nucleotides read TGTGCCAGCAGCTTGGGGCTGGGCCCCTACGAGCAGTACTTC. Amino acids: CASSLGLGPYEQYF.

The chain uses TRBV5-1 and TRBJ1-2; 10 bases fit TRBD1. J gave up 6 bases and V 1 base, and 6 bases lay outside the gene matches. The CDR3 loop spans 15 amino acids. The germline CDR1 and CDR2 sequences are SGHRS and YFSETQ. The DNA of the CDR3 is TGCGCCAGCAGCTTGATGGGACAGGGGTCAGATGGCTACACCTTC. The encoded protein is CASSLMGQGSDGYTF.

The chain links TRBV6-6 to TRBJ2-7, with D tentatively TRBD2 (5 bases). The V gene lost 6 bases and the J gene lost 6 bases, with 33 bases spanning the gap. The germline gives CDR1 MNHNY, CDR2 SVGAGI (reference sequence). This CDR3 is built from 19 residues. The CDR3 DNA reads as TGTGCCAGCAGCTACGGCAAACCACCCGGGATACCTACAAGCGGCGAGCAGTACTTC. Protein product: CASSYGKPPGIPTSGEQYF.

This chain joins TRBV7-2 and TRBJ1-5; 10 bases match TRBD1. After removal of 5 bases from V and 5 bases from J, the junction contained 6 bases not matched to a gene. The CDR3 consists of 15 residues. Germline V gives CDR1 SGHTA, CDR2 FQGNSA. As DNA, the CDR3 is TGTGCCAGCAGCACCGGGACAGGGGTGGATCAGCCCCAGCATTTT. It translates to CASSTGTGVDQPQHF.

The chain employs TRBV2 and TRBJ2-5, with D uncertain. The germline V gene has CDR1 SNHLY and CDR2 FYNNEI. V shed 2 bases and J shed 4 bases, with 8 bases lying between them. This CDR3 has 13 amino acids. CDR3 residues: CASSEFLRETQYF. The CDR3 DNA reads TGTGCCAGCAGTGAATTTCTCCGAGAGACCCAGTACTTC.

This clone was recorded only once. This chain uses TRBV14 with TRBJ1-1, with D hard to call. V dropped 3 bases and J dropped 0 bases, with 8 bases sitting between them. The CDR3 extends over 14 amino acids. Germline CDR1 is SGHDN and CDR2 is FVKESK. The CDR3 reads CASSHEHLNTEAFF. Written as DNA, the CDR3 is TGTGCCAGCAGCCACGAACATTTGAACACTGAAGCTTTCTTT.

The J gene is TRBJ1-4, the V gene TRBV5-4; D is perhaps TRBD1 (6 bases). The CDR3 consists of 16 residues. The germline gives CDR1 SGHNT, CDR2 YYREEE (reference sequence). V was trimmed by 0 bases and J by 4 bases, leaving 13 bases between them. The DNA of the CDR3 is TGTGCCAGCAGCTTGGGCTCAGGGGCGGGTAATGAAAAACTGTTTTTT. Protein product: CASSLGSGAGNEKLFF.

The chain recombines TRBV7-9 with TRBJ1-5; 8 nucleotides line up with TRBD1. V dropped 1 base and J dropped 6; count of bases not matched to a gene: 8. The CDR3 consists of 16 residues. Germline CDR1 reads SEHNR; CDR2 reads FQNEAQ (reference sequence). CDR3 sequence reads: CASSLGDRSFRQPQHF. The DNA for the CDR3 is TGTGCCAGCAGCTTAGGGGACAGGTCTTTCCGTCAGCCCCAGCATTTT.

The chain couples TRBV9 to TRBJ2-7, with D perhaps TRBD2 (6 bases). This CDR3 spans 13 amino acids. Germline V gene sequence: CDR1 SGDLS, CDR2 YYNGEE. Deletions cut 4 bases from V and 4 bases from J, with 12 bases between. CDR3 in DNA: TGTGCCAGCAGCCCCCGGGACTCTTACGAGCAGTACTTC. Its protein product is CASSPRDSYEQYF. The full variable domain, completed using reference TRBV9 and TRBJ2-7, is DSGVTQTPKHLITATGQRVTLRCSPRSGDLSVYWYQQSLDQGLQFLIQYYNGEERAKGNILERFSAQQFPDLHSELNLSSLELGDSALYFCASSPRDSYEQYFGPGTRLTVT.

The chain uses TRBV12-3 or TRBV12-4 and TRBJ2-3; D perhaps matches TRBD1 (5 bases). V lost 7 bases to trimming and J lost 1 base, with 9 bases between them. The CDR3 sequence is 13 residues long. The CDR3 DNA reads as TGTGCCAGCACCCTAGGGGGCACAGATACGCAGTATTTT. Encoded protein: CASTLGGTDTQYF.

V and J are TRBV19 and TRBJ2-7, with 8 bases aligning to TRBD1. Trimming cost V 4 bases and J 3 bases; bases outside gene matches: 2. CDR1 LNHDA and CDR2 SQIVND come from the germline V gene (reference sequence). This CDR3 comprises 13 residues. The CDR3 here is CASSRTGIYEQYF. CDR3 nucleotide sequence: TGTGCCAGTAGTAGGACAGGGATCTACGAGCAGTACTTC.

This clone occurred once. The V call is TRBV19, the J call TRBJ2-1; D possibly corresponds to TRBD2 (6 bases). V was pared by 3 bases and J by 7 bases, with 16 bases between. This CDR3 is built from 15 residues. The germline V gene encodes CDR1 LNHDA and CDR2 SQIVND (reference sequence). CDR3 sequence (DNA): TGTGCCAGTAGTATGCGGGACCTCATAGGGAATGAGCAGTTCTTC. As protein: CASSMRDLIGNEQFF.

The J gene is TRBJ2-2, the V gene TRBV2; 10 bases are shared with TRBD1. Unmatched junction bases numbered 4, after V lost 6 bases and J lost 6 bases. CDR3 size: 14 residues. CDR1 is SNHLY, CDR2 FYNNEI, per germline. The CDR3: CASRPGTGAGELFF. The CDR3 DNA sequence: TGTGCCAGCAGACCCGGGACAGGGGCCGGGGAGCTGTTTTTT.

This clone was picked up one time. The chain is built from TRBV12-3 or TRBV12-4 and TRBJ2-3, with D tentatively TRBD2 (6 bases). This CDR3 has 11 amino acids. With 5 bases removed from V and 11 bases from J, the gap between germline ends came to 11 bases. CDR3 bases: TGTGCCAGCAGTCCGGGACTGCGGCAGTATTTT. It is translated as CASSPGLRQYF.

The chain employs TRBV27 and TRBJ1-6, with a possible D match to TRBD1 (6 bases). This CDR3 has 12 residues. Germline CDR1 MNHEY, CDR2 SMNVEV (reference sequence). Trimming took off 7 bases at V and 7 bases at J, with 8 bases between the two ends. The CDR3 nucleotides are TGTGCCAGCACAACAGGGAATTCACCCCTCCACTTT. Translation: CASTTGNSPLHF.

V gene TRBV18 combines with J gene TRBJ2-7, with D tentatively TRBD2 (6 bases). Germline lookup yields CDR1 KGHSH and CDR2 LQKENI. V was trimmed by 4 bases and J by 1 base, leaving 23 bases between them. The CDR3 sequence is 18 residues long. CDR3 amino acids: CASSQSSLGARGSYEQYF. DNA of the CDR3: TGTGCCAGCTCACAATCCTCTTTGGGAGCGCGGGGTTCCTACGAGCAGTACTTC.

The V call is TRBV4-2, the J call TRBJ2-5, with 11 positions matching TRBD2. The ends lost 4 bases at V and 0 bases at J; junction bases unmatched: 4. The CDR3 runs to 16 residues. Looked up from germline, CDR1 is LGHNA and CDR2 is YNFKEQ. CDR3 protein: CASSPRLAGNQETQYF. CDR3 DNA sequence: TGTGCCAGCAGCCCGAGACTAGCGGGAAACCAAGAGACCCAGTACTTC.

The gene calls are TRBV18 and TRBJ1-1; the match to TRBD1 covers 7 bases. V shed 6 bases and J 4 bases; nucleotides not matched to a gene: 5. The CDR3 is 13 amino acids. Germline loops: CDR1 KGHSH, CDR2 LQKENI. CDR3 DNA sequence: TGTGCCAGCTCGTCCACAGGGGTCACTGAAGCTTTCTTT. Amino acids: CASSSTGVTEAFF.

The V gene is TRBV19, the J gene TRBJ1-5; D perhaps matches TRBD1 (5 bases). The CDR3 contains 17 residues. The germline V and J ends were trimmed by 7 bases and 1 base, with 20 bases remaining between them. Germline V CDR1 and CDR2: LNHDA, SQIVND (reference sequence). CDR3 bases: TGTGCCAGTACTTATAGAGACCAGGGATCAAGCAATCAGCCCCAGCATTTT. It specifies CASTYRDQGSSNQPQHF.

This clone has just one count. The gene calls are TRBV5-1 and TRBJ1-2; 7 nucleotides agree with TRBD1. The CDR3 loop spans 14 amino acids. Germline V gene lookup returns CDR1 SGHRS and CDR2 YFSETQ. J was trimmed by 0 bases and V by 4 bases; bases with no gene match: 3. The CDR3: CASSRDSPNYGYTF. The CDR3 DNA reads TGCGCCAGCAGCAGGGACAGCCCTAACTATGGCTACACCTTC. The whole variable domain, filled in from reference TRBV5-1 and TRBJ1-2, reads KAGVTQTPRYLIKTRGQQVTLSCSPISGHRSVSWYQQTPGQGLQFLFEYFSETQRNKGNFPGRFSGRQFSNSRSEMNVSTLELGDSALYLCASSRDSPNYGYTFGSGTRLTVV.

The chain employs TRBV19 and TRBJ1-3, with no clear D. CDR3 length equals 14 residues. Germline V CDR1 and CDR2: LNHDA, SQIVND (reference sequence). V dropped 5 bases and J dropped 3 bases, with 11 bases sitting between them. The CDR3 sequence: CASSGLGSGNTIYF. In nucleotides, the CDR3 is TGTGCCAGTAGTGGGTTGGGCAGTGGAAACACCATATATTTT.